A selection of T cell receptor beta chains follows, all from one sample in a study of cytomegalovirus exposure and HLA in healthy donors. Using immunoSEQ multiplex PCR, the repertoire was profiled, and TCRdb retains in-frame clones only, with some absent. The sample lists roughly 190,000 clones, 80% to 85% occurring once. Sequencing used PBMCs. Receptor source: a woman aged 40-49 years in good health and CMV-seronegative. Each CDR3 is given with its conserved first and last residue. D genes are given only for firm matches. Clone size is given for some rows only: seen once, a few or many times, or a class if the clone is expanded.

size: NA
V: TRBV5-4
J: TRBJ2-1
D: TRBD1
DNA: TGTGCCAGCAGCTTAACAGGGGCTAGCTCCTACAATGAGCAGTTCTTC
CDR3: CASSLTGASSYNEQFF

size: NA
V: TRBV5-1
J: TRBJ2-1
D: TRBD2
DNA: TGCGCCTCAGCGGGAGAAGGCAATGAGCAGTTCTTC
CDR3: CASAGEGNEQFF

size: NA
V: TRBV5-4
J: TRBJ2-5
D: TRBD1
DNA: TGTGCCAGCAGCTTCCGGGACAGGTCTGGGGAGACCCAGTACTTC
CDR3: CASSFRDRSGETQYF

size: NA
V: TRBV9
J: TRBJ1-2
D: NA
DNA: TGTGCCAGCAGCTACGACACCTATGGCTACACCTTC
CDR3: CASSYDTYGYTF

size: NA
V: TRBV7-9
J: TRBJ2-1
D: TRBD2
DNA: TGTGCCAGCAGCCGAGAGGCGGGAGTAACCTACAATGAGCAGTTCTTC
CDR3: CASSREAGVTYNEQFF

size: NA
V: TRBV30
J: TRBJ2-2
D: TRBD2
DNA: TGTGCCTGGGGGACTAGCCCCGGGGAGCTGTTTTTT
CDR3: CAWGTSPGELFF

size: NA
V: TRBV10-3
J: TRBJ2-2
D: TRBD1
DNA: TGTGCCATCACCATCACAGGGGGCCGTGGCACCGGGGAGCTGTTTTTT
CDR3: CAITITGGRGTGELFF

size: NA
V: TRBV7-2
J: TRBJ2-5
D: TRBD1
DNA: TGTGCCAGCAGCACTCAACGAGACAGGGGCTTAGAGACCCAGTACTTC
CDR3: CASSTQRDRGLETQYF

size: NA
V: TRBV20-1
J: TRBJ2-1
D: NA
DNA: TGCAGTGCTAGATCCCCAGGCGTGCAGTTCTTC
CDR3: CSARSPGVQFF

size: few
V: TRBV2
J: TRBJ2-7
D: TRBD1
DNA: TGTGCCAGCAAAGAGACAGGGACCTACGAGCAGTACTTC
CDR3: CASKETGTYEQYF

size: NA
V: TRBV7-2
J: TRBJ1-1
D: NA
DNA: TGTGCCAGCAGCTTCAGGCGTTCAAACACTGAAGCTTTCTTT
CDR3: CASSFRRSNTEAFF

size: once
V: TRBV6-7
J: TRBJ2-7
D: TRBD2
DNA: TGTGCCAGCAGTTACCCTAAGCGGTGCGGGAGGCCCACCTACGAGCAGTACTTC
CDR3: CASSYPKRCGRPTYEQYF

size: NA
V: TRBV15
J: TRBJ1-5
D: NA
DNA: TGTGCCACCAGCAGAGCGGGATTTTACAATCAGCCCCAGCATTTT
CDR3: CATSRAGFYNQPQHF

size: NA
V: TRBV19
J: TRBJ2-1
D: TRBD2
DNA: TGTGCCAGTACCCTCGGGGCGGGAGGCACCTACAATGAGCAGTTCTTC
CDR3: CASTLGAGGTYNEQFF

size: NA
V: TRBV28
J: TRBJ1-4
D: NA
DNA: TGTGCCAGCAGTTTTGCCGGGACACCTAATGAAAAACTGTTTTTT
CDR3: CASSFAGTPNEKLFF

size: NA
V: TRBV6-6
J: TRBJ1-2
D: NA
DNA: TGTGCCAGCAACCATCCCTCGCGGCACTATGGCTACACCTTC
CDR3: CASNHPSRHYGYTF

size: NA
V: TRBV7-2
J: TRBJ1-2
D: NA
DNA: TGTGCCAGCAGCCCCCTGGCTCCGGGGGGCGGCTACACCTTC
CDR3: CASSPLAPGGGYTF

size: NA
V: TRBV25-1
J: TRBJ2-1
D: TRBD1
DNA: TGTGCCAGCAGTGATGTGACAGGGCCCAATGAGCAGTTCTTC
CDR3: CASSDVTGPNEQFF

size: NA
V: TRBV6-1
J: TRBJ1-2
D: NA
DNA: TGTGCCAGCAGTGAAGCGAGGGAGAGCCTGGGCTACACCTTC
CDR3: CASSEARESLGYTF

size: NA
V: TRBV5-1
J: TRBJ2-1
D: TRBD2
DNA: TGCGCCAGCAGCTTTATCCTAGCGGGAGACAATGAGCAGTTCTTC
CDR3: CASSFILAGDNEQFF

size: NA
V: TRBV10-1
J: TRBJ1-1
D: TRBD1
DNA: TGCGCCAGCAGTGAACAAGGGGGCGCGGGCACTGAAGCTTTCTTT
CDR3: CASSEQGGAGTEAFF

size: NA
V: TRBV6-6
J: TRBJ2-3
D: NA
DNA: TGTGCCAGCACCCCCGAGGGACTCGGCACAGATACGCAGTATTTT
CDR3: CASTPEGLGTDTQYF

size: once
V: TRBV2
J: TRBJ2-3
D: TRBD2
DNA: TGTGCCAGCAGCCTAAGGGGAGGGACCAGCACAGATACGCAGTATTTT
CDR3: CASSLRGGTSTDTQYF

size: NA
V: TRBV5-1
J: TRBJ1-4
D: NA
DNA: TGCGCCAGCAGCTTAGCCCTCCGCTCGAGGGATGAAAAACTGTTTTTT
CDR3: CASSLALRSRDEKLFF

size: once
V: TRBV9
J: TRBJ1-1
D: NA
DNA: TGTGCCAGCAGCGTAGGCCCCTCGAGGAACACTGAAGCTTTCTTT
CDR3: CASSVGPSRNTEAFF

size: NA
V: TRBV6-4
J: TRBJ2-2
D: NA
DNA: TGTGCCAGCAGTGACTCGGTGACACGGAACACCGGGGAGCTGTTTTTT
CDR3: CASSDSVTRNTGELFF